Sequencing of this TCR beta chain was carried out in a study of CXCR3-negative and CXCR3-positive naive CD8 T cells. Study-wide findings and caveats: Memory, not naive, CXCR3-negative and CXCR3-positive cells differed in TRBV-TRBJ usage. Compared with CXCR3-negative naive cells, CXCR3-positive naive cells showed more hydrophobic TRB CDR3s. Similarly elevated diversity marked both naive subsets, with memory CD8+ cells showing far lower diversity.

The authors made the TRB cDNA libraries by 5' RACE using UMI labels. TCRdb reanalyzed the 5' RACE reads, giving one entry per CDR3 protein sequence and no DNA. Seen in this sample are some 130,000 distinct CDR3 sequences; the ten most common clones hold 0.5% to 0.75%. In regard to this clonotype: Its target is not known.

The CDR3 has 15 residues. This TCR derives from a human donor in good health. Some clones in this sample may be carry-over from other donors' samples. Sequenced sample: naive CXCR3+ CD8+ T cells from blood. As for subset: CD45RO-CCR7+CD27+CD95- naive CD8+ T cells expressing CXCR3 (TNR3+). The V and J genes are TRBV12-3 or TRBV12-4 and TRBJ2-3; the TCRdb call, TRBD1, lacks DNA for checking. The CDR3 sequence: CASSLAGGAEATQYF.